What follows is one TCR beta chain and its context. The data derive from a study of blood T cell repertoires in COVID-19. Study-level information: In each case, the material was cDNA or gDNA derived from T cells, B-cell-depleted T cells, or PBMCs.

The germline V gene encodes CDR1 SGDLS and CDR2 YYNGEE. Trimming shortened V by 2 bases and J by 0 bases, and 6 bases separated the two germline ends. CDR3 length: 14 amino acids. Clones were sequenced by immunoSEQ multiplex PCR, and TCRdb holds only the in-frame ones, with some missing. The profile covers over 150,000 clones, with roughly four fifths appearing a single time and 6% to 8% taken by the ten largest. J is TRBJ1-3 and V is TRBV9; no definite D call. Sequenced sample: peripheral blood. The origin of this receptor is an older woman with COVID-19, enrolled during active disease. In DNA form, the CDR3 reads TGTGCCAGCAGCGTCGGGTTCTCTGGAAACACCATATATTTT. Protein product: CASSVGFSGNTIYF.